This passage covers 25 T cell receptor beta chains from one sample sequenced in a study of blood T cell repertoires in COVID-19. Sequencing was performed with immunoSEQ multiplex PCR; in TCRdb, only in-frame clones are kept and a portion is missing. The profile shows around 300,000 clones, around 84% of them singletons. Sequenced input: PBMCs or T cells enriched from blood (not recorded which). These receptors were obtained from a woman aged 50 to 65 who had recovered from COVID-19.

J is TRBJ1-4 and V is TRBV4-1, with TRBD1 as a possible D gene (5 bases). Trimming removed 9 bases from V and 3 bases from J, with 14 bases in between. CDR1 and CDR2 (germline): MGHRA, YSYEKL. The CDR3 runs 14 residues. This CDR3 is CASNTGFANEKLFF. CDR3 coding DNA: TGCGCCAGTAATACAGGCTTTGCTAATGAAAAACTGTTTTTT.

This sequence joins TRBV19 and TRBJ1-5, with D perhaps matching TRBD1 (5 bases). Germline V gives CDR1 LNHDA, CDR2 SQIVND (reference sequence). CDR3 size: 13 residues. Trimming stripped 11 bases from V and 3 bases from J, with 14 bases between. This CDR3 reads CAVGRADNQPQHF. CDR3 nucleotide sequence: TGTGCCGTAGGCAGGGCTGACAATCAGCCCCAGCATTTT.

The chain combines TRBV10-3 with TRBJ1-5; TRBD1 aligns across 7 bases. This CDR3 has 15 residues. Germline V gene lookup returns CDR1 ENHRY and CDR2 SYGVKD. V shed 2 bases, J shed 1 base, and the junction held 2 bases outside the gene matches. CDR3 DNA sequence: TGTGCCATCAGTGAGAGGACAGGAAGCAATCAGCCCCAGCATTTT. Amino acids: CAISERTGSNQPQHF.

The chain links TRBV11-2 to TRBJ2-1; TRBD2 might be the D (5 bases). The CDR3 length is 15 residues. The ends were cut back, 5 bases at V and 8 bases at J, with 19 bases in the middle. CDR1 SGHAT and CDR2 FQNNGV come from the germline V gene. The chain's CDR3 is CASSRVYGVLDEQFF. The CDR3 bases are TGTGCCAGCAGCCGGGTATACGGGGTTTTGGATGAGCAGTTCTTC. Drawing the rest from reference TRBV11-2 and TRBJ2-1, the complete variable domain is EAGVAQSPRYKIIEKRQSVAFWCNPISGHATLYWYQQILGQGPKLLIQFQNNGVVDDSQLPKDRFSAERLKGVDSTLKIQPAKLEDSAVYLCASSRVYGVLDEQFFGPGTRLTVL.

CDR3 protein: CASSYGRNQPQHF. The CDR3 DNA reads as TGTGCCAGCAGTTACGGCAGGAATCAGCCCCAGCATTTT. The chain couples TRBV6-5 to TRBJ1-5; D remains ambiguous. CDR1 is MNHEY, CDR2 SVGAGI, per germline. V lost 2 bases to trimming and J lost 4 bases, with 6 bases between them. This CDR3 has 13 residues.

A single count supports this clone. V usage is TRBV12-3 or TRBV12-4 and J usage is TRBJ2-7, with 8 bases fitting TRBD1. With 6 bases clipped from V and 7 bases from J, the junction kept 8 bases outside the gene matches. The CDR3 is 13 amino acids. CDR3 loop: CASRRTGPGEQYF. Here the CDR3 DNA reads TGTGCCAGCAGGCGGACAGGGCCCGGGGAGCAGTACTTC.

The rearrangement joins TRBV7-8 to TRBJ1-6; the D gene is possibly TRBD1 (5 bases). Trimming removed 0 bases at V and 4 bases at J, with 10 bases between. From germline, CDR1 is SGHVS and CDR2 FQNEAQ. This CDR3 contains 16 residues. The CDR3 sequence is CASSLAAGNYNSPLHF. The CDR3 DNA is TGTGCCAGCAGCTTAGCTGCAGGGAATTATAATTCACCCCTCCACTTT.

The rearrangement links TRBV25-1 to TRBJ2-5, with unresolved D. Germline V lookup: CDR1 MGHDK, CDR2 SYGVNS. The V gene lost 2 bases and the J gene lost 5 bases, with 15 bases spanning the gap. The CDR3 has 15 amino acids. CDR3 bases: TGTGCCAGCAGTGAAAACCTCCCCCCGGAGGAGACCCAGTACTTC. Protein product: CASSENLPPEETQYF.

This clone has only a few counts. CDR3 in DNA: TGTGCCAGTAGTAACTCGGGGGTGAACGAGCAGTACTTC. As protein: CASSNSGVNEQYF. The V and J genes are TRBV19 and TRBJ2-7, with D perhaps matching TRBD2 (6 bases). Per the germline V gene, CDR1 is LNHDA and CDR2 is SQIVND (reference sequence). Trimming pared 4 bases from V and 5 bases from J, leaving 12 bases between. The CDR3 is made up of 13 amino acids.

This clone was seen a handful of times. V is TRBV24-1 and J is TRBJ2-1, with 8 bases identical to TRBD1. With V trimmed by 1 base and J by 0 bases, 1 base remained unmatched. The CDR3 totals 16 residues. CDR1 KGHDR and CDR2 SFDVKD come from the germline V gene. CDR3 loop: CATSDFGQGSYNEQFF. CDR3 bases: TGTGCCACCAGTGATTTCGGACAGGGCTCCTACAATGAGCAGTTCTTC.

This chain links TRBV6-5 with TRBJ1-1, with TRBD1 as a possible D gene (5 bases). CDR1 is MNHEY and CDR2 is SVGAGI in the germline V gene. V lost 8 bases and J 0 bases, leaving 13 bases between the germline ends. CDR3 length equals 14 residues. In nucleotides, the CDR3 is TGTGCCAGCTCCACCGGGGGGATGAACACTGAAGCTTTCTTT. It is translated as CASSTGGMNTEAFF.

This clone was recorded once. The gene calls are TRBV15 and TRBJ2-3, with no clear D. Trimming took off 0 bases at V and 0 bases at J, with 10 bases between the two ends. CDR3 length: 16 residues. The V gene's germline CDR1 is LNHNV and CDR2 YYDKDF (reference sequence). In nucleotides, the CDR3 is TGTGCCACCAGCAGAGACAGGATAGACAGCACAGATACGCAGTATTTT. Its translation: CATSRDRIDSTDTQYF.

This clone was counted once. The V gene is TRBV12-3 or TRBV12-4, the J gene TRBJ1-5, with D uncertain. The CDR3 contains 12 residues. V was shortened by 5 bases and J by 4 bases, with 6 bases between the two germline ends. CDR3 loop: CASSDTNQPQHF. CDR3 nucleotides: TGTGCCAGCAGTGACACTAATCAGCCCCAGCATTTT.

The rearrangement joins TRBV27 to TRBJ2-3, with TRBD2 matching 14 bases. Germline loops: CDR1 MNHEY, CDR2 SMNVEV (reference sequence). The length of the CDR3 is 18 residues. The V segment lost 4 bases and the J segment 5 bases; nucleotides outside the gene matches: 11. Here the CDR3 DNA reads TGTGCCAGCAGTTCCCGGACTAGCGGGGGGATCCGTGGAGATACGCAGTATTTT. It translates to CASSSRTSGGIRGDTQYF.

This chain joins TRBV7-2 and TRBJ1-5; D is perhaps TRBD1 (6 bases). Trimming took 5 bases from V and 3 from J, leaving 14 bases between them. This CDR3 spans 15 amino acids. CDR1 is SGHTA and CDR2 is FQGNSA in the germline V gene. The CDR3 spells CASSAQGNNNQPQHF. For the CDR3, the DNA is TGTGCCAGCAGCGCGCAGGGGAACAACAATCAGCCCCAGCATTTT. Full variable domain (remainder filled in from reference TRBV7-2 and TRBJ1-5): GAGVSQSPSNKVTEKGKDVELRCDPISGHTALYWYRQSLGQGLEFLIYFQGNSAPDKSGLPSDRFSAERTGGSVSTLTIQRTQQEDSAVYLCASSAQGNNNQPQHFGDGTRLSIL.

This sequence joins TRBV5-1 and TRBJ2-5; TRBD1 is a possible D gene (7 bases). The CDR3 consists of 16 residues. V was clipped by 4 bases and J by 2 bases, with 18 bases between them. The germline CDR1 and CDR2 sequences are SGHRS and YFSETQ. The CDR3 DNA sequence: TGCGCCAGCAGCCTATACCCGACAGGGACTCAAGAGACCCAGTACTTC. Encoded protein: CASSLYPTGTQETQYF. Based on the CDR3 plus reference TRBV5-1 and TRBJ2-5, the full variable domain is KAGVTQTPRYLIKTRGQQVTLSCSPISGHRSVSWYQQTPGQGLQFLFEYFSETQRNKGNFPGRFSGRQFSNSRSEMNVSTLELGDSALYLCASSLYPTGTQETQYFGPGTRLLVL.

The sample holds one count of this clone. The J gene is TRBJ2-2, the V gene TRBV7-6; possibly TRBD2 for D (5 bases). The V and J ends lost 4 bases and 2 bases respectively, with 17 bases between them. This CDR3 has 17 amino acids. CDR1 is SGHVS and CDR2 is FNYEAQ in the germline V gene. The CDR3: CASSSEEDRFNTGELFF. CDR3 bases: TGTGCCAGCAGCTCAGAGGAGGACCGCTTCAACACCGGGGAGCTGTTTTTT.

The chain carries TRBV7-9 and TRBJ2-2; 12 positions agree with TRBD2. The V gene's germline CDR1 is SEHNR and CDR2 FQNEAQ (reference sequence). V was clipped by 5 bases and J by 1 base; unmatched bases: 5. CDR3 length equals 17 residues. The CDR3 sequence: CASSSGLAGRNTGELFF. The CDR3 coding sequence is TGTGCCAGCAGCAGTGGACTAGCGGGACGGAACACCGGGGAGCTGTTTTTT.

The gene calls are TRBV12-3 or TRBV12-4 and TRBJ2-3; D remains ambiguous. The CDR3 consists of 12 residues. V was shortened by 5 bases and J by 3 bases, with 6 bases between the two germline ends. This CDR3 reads CASSPTTDTQYF. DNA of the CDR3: TGTGCCAGCAGTCCAACAACAGATACGCAGTATTTT.

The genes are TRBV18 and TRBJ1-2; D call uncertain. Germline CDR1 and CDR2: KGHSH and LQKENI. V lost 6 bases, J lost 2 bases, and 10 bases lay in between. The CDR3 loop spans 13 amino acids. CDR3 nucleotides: TGTGCCAGCTCCGGACTGGACAACTATGGCTACACCTTC. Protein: CASSGLDNYGYTF.

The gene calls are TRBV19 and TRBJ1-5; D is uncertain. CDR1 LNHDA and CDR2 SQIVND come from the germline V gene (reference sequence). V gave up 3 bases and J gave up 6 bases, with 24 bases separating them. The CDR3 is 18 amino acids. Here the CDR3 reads CASSMEPGSLFLAQPQHF. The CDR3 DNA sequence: TGTGCCAGTAGTATGGAACCGGGTTCCCTTTTTCTGGCTCAGCCCCAGCATTTT.

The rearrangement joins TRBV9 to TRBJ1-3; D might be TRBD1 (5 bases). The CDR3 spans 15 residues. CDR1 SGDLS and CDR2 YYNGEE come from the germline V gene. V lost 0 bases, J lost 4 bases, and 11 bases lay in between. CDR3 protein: CASSVEGKIGNTIYF. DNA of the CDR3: TGTGCCAGCAGCGTAGAGGGGAAAATCGGAAACACCATATATTTT.

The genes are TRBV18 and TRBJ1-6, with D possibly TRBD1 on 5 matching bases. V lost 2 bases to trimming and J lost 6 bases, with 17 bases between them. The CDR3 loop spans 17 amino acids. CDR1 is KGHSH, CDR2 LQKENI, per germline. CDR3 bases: TGTGCCAGCTCACCAGGGCCGGAGGGACGGGCTAATTCACCCCTCCACTTT. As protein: CASSPGPEGRANSPLHF.

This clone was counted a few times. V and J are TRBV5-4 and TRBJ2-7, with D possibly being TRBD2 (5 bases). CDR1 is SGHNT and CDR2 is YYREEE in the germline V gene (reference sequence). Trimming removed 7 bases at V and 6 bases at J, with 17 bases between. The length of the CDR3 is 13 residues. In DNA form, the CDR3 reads TGTGCCAGCGGACTTGGGCGAATGGGCGAGCAGTACTTC. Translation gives CASGLGRMGEQYF.

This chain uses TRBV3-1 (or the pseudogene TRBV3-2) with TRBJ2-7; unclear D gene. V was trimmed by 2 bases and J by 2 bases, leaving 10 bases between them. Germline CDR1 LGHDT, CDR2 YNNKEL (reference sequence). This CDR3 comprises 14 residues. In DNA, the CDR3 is TGTGCCAGCAGCCAACGGCACGGAGCCTACGAGCAGTACTTC. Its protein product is CASSQRHGAYEQYF.